A single sample is the source of the 26 T cell receptor beta chains below, sequenced in a study of control samples from healthy donors and cancer patients. The method was immunoSEQ multiplex PCR; TCRdb's version includes in-frame clones alone and lacks a portion of them. The sample includes 30,000 to 35,000 clones, approximately 90% of them seen just once. The sequenced sample was PBMCs. These receptors all come from a middle-aged woman with lung cancer.

This clone was counted only a few times. The chain employs TRBV5-6 and TRBJ2-1; unclear D gene. The V gene lost 2 bases and the J gene lost 1 base, with 10 bases spanning the gap. The germline V gene has CDR1 SGHDT and CDR2 YYEEEE. The CDR3 is made up of 15 amino acids. The CDR3 spells CASSFNGVSYNEQFF. The CDR3 region has the DNA TGTGCCAGCAGCTTCAATGGGGTTTCCTACAATGAGCAGTTCTTC.

The chain is built from TRBV7-2 and TRBJ1-1, with no clear D. V lost 3 bases and J lost 3, with 11 bases in between. The V gene's germline CDR1 is SGHTA and CDR2 FQGNSA. CDR3 length: 14 amino acids. CDR3 sequence (DNA): TGTGCCAGCAGCTTGGGATCTTTTTACACTGAAGCTTTCTTT. This codes for CASSLGSFYTEAFF.

The rearrangement links TRBV3-1 (or the pseudogene TRBV3-2) to TRBJ2-3, with 8 bases fitting TRBD2. The CDR3 totals 15 residues. V lost 5 bases, J lost 10 bases, and 14 bases stayed unmatched. Germline lookup yields CDR1 LGHDT and CDR2 YNNKEL (reference sequence). This CDR3 is CASSARGGAYIAQYF. As DNA, the CDR3 is TGTGCCAGCAGCGCCCGGGGGGGGGCCTACATAGCGCAGTATTTT.

This clone turned up a few times. Germline is not matched at one junction end, which may reflect a read error. This chain joins TRBV7-3 and TRBJ1-4, with TRBD1 as a possible D gene (6 bases). Germline V CDR1 and CDR2: SGHTA, FQGTGA. This CDR3 is built from 15 residues. This CDR3 is CASSLTGQFAEKLFF. CDR3 DNA sequence: TGTGCCAGCAGCCTAACAGGGCAGTTCGCGGAAAAACTGTTTTTT. Drawing the rest from reference TRBV7-3 and TRBJ1-4, the complete variable domain is GAGVSQTPSNKVTEKGKYVELRCDPISGHTALYWYRQSLGQGPEFLIYFQGTGAADDSGLPNDRFFAVRPEGSVSTLKIQRTERGDSAVYLCASSLTGQFAEKLFFGSGTQLSVL.

This chain links TRBV11-2 with TRBJ2-5, with 7 bases matching TRBD2. There are 16 residues in the CDR3. Germline loops: CDR1 SGHAT, CDR2 FQNNGV. Losses at the gene ends were 1 base for V and 5 bases for J; bases not matched to a gene: 10. The CDR3 protein is CASSLGSLPGRETQYF. The DNA of the CDR3 is TGTGCCAGCAGCTTAGGTTCCCTTCCCGGGAGGGAGACCCAGTACTTC.

The chain uses TRBV28 and TRBJ1-1; 7 bases match TRBD1. Germline V CDR1 and CDR2: MDHEN, SYDVKM. CDR3 length equals 14 residues. After removal of 5 bases from V and 5 bases from J, the junction contained 8 bases not matched to a gene. The DNA of the CDR3 is TGTGCCAGCAGTCCCCCGACAGGGAGAACTGAAGCTTTCTTT. This gives the protein CASSPPTGRTEAFF. The complete variable domain, with remaining parts taken from reference TRBV28 and TRBJ1-1, reads DVKVTQSSRYLVKRTGEKVFLECVQDMDHENMFWYRQDPGLGLRLIYFSYDVKMKEKGDIPEGYSVSREKKERFSLILESASTNQTSMYLCASSPPTGRTEAFFGQGTRLTVV.

The chain links TRBV28 to TRBJ2-7, with a tentative D call TRBD1 (6 bases). CDR1 is MDHEN and CDR2 is SYDVKM in the germline V gene. Trimming removed 5 bases from V and 7 bases from J, with 18 bases in between. This CDR3 region has 14 residues. CDR3 coding DNA: TGTGCCAGCAGTCCGACGACAGGCCCGAGGGAGCAGTACTTC. Its protein is CASSPTTGPREQYF.

The chain joins TRBV30 to TRBJ1-2; TRBD1 is a possible D gene (5 bases). Germline V gene data show CDR1 as GTSNPN and CDR2 as SVGIG (reference sequence). This CDR3 spans 15 amino acids. V lost 1 base to trimming and J lost 1 base, with 13 bases between them. Here the CDR3 DNA reads TGTGCCTGGAGTGATCCCCCAGGGAGTAACTATGGCTACACCTTC. It encodes CAWSDPPGSNYGYTF.

The chain is built from TRBV3-1 (or the pseudogene TRBV3-2) and TRBJ1-1; 11 bases align to TRBD1. This CDR3 has 15 residues. V dropped 0 bases and J dropped 12; count of bases not matched to a gene: 9. Germline V gives CDR1 LGHDT, CDR2 YNNKEL (reference sequence). CDR3 nucleotides: TGTGCCAGCAGCCAAGACTATCGGACAGGGGGCGAGACTTTCTTT. Protein: CASSQDYRTGGETFF.

The chain couples TRBV11-3 to TRBJ2-3; D ambiguous. Per germline, CDR1 SGHNT and CDR2 YENEEA. The CDR3 length is 13 residues. V lost 0 bases and J 3 bases, leaving 4 bases between the germline ends. CDR3 residues: CASSLDGTDTQYF. The CDR3 DNA sequence: TGTGCCAGCAGCTTAGATGGAACAGATACGCAGTATTTT.

This chain links TRBV11-3 with TRBJ1-2, with 11 bases lining up with TRBD1. Germline lookup yields CDR1 SGHNT and CDR2 YENEEA. V dropped 5 bases and J dropped 6; count of bases not matched to a gene: 8. CDR3 length: 15 amino acids. The CDR3 DNA is TGTGCCAGCAGCCTCCGAAGGACAGGGGGCGATGGCTACACCTTC. Translation gives CASSLRRTGGDGYTF.

V usage is TRBV4-1 and J usage is TRBJ2-7, with D hard to call. Germline CDR1 MGHRA, CDR2 YSYEKL. The CDR3 totals 13 residues. Deletions cut 1 base from V and 4 bases from J, with 8 bases between. This CDR3 is CASSQAKGYEQYF. CDR3 nucleotide sequence: TGCGCCAGCAGCCAAGCTAAGGGATACGAGCAGTACTTC.

This chain uses TRBV7-9 with TRBJ1-2; 10 bases agree with TRBD1. Germline values: CDR1 SEHNR, CDR2 FQNEAQ (reference sequence). Germline trimming cut 6 bases from V and 8 bases from J; bases unmatched to any gene: 6. This CDR3 has 13 amino acids. CDR3 bases: TGTGCCAGCAGGTGGGGACAGGGGATCGGCTACACCTTC. Its protein product is CASRWGQGIGYTF. The whole variable domain, remainder taken from reference TRBV7-9 and TRBJ1-2, is DTGVSQNPRHKITKRGQNVTFRCDPISEHNRLYWYRQTLGQGPEFLTYFQNEAQLEKSRLLSDRFSAERPKGSFSTLEIQRTEQGDSAMYLCASRWGQGIGYTFGSGTRLTVV.

J is TRBJ2-2 and V is TRBV7-3; TRBD1 aligns across 8 bases. J gave up 3 bases and V 4 bases, and 7 bases lay outside the gene matches. There are 16 residues in the CDR3. Germline V gene lookup returns CDR1 SGHTA and CDR2 FQGTGA. CDR3 sequence: CASSSAGGGYTGELFF. The CDR3 DNA reads TGTGCCAGCAGCTCGGCAGGGGGCGGTTACACCGGGGAGCTGTTTTTT.

V is TRBV30 and J is TRBJ1-2, with 7 bases lining up with TRBD1. With 2 bases clipped from V and 7 bases from J, the junction kept 10 bases outside the gene matches. Germline CDR1 is GTSNPN and CDR2 is SVGIG (reference sequence). This CDR3 is built from 14 residues. The CDR3: CAWSPLPTGLGYTF. The CDR3 DNA follows: TGTGCCTGGAGTCCGCTACCGACAGGGCTTGGCTACACCTTC. The full variable domain, in which reference TRBV30 and TRBJ1-2 provide the parts outside the CDR3, is SQTIHQWPATLVQPVGSPLSLECTVEGTSNPNLYWYRQAAGRGLQLLFYSVGIGQISSEVPQNLSASRPQDRQFILSSKKLLLSDSGFYLCAWSPLPTGLGYTFGSGTRLTVV.

The chain links TRBV11-3 to TRBJ2-2; D uncertain. Germline loops: CDR1 SGHNT, CDR2 YENEEA. Trimming stripped 5 bases from V and 6 bases from J, with 16 bases between. The CDR3 length is 15 residues. In nucleotides, the CDR3 is TGTGCCAGCAGCCCCCCCCAAGTAGGGCCCGGGGAGCTGTTTTTT. Amino acid sequence: CASSPPQVGPGELFF.

Here the CDR3 reads CASSQTGITYEQYF. DNA for the CDR3: TGTGCCAGCAGCCAGACAGGGATCACCTACGAGCAGTACTTC. The rearrangement uses TRBV7-2 and TRBJ2-7, with 7 positions matching TRBD1. Germline V gene data show CDR1 as SGHTA and CDR2 as FQGNSA. V gave up 5 bases and J gave up 2 bases; unmatched junction bases: 6. This CDR3 is 14 amino acids long.

The chain couples TRBV28 to TRBJ1-2; D may be TRBD1 (5 bases). V dropped 6 bases and J dropped 7 bases, with 21 bases sitting between them. Germline loops: CDR1 MDHEN, CDR2 SYDVKM. The CDR3 runs to 15 residues. The CDR3, as DNA: TGTGCCAGCAGCGCTCATGTGAGGGGATTGAGTGGCTACACCTTC. The encoded protein is CASSAHVRGLSGYTF.

This chain connects TRBV7-9 to TRBJ2-1, with 9 bases fitting TRBD2. From germline, CDR1 is SEHNR and CDR2 FQNEAQ (reference sequence). With V trimmed by 5 bases and J by 5 bases, 7 bases remained unmatched. This CDR3 region has 15 residues. CDR3 region: CASSQRGAMDNEQFF. The CDR3 region has the DNA TGTGCCAGCAGCCAGCGGGGGGCCATGGACAATGAGCAGTTCTTC.

J is TRBJ2-1 and V is TRBV9; D not resolved. With 2 bases removed from V and 4 bases from J, the gap between germline ends came to 4 bases. The CDR3 is 12 residues long. Germline CDR1 SGDLS, CDR2 YYNGEE. CDR3 in DNA: TGTGCCAGCAGCGTTCGTTACAATGAGCAGTTCTTC. This encodes CASSVRYNEQFF.

The chain links TRBV12-3 or TRBV12-4 to TRBJ1-2; a possible D gene is TRBD1 (5 bases). This CDR3 comprises 13 residues. Trimming pared 7 bases from V and 4 bases from J, leaving 13 bases between. CDR3: CASTKGPGYGYTF. For the CDR3, the DNA is TGTGCCAGCACCAAGGGACCCGGCTATGGCTACACCTTC.

This CDR3 reads CASSQPQHF. The DNA of the CDR3 is TGCGCCAGCAGCCAGCCCCAGCATTTT. The genes are TRBV10-2 and TRBJ1-5; D gene ambiguous. CDR3 length: 9 residues. V lost 6 bases to trimming and J lost 7 bases, with 1 base between them. Germline V gene lookup returns CDR1 WSHSY and CDR2 SAAADI.

The count of this clone is one. V and J are TRBV6-4 and TRBJ1-2; 10 bases line up with TRBD1. Germline V lookup: CDR1 MRHNA, CDR2 SNTAGT. The junction had 18 bases not matched to a gene; V was cut back by 8 bases and J by 3 bases. The CDR3 runs 18 residues. Here the CDR3 reads CASPWGTGAPARYYGYTF. The CDR3 region has the DNA TGTGCCAGCCCCTGGGGGACAGGGGCCCCAGCCCGCTACTATGGCTACACCTTC.

This rearrangement joins TRBV19 to TRBJ2-7; D unclear. Germline CDR1 and CDR2: LNHDA and SQIVND (reference sequence). Trimming shortened V by 3 bases and J by 3 bases, and 9 bases separated the two germline ends. CDR3 size: 13 residues. The CDR3 nucleotides are TGTGCCAGTAGTATTCGTGAACACTACGAGCAGTACTTC. As protein: CASSIREHYEQYF.

This chain links TRBV5-4 with TRBJ1-1, with D unresolved. The ends were cut back, 4 bases at V and 3 bases at J, with 19 bases in the middle. This CDR3 spans 16 amino acids. Germline CDR1 and CDR2: SGHNT and YYREEE (reference sequence). The CDR3 sequence is CASSPGQVLVYTEAFF. Here the CDR3 DNA reads TGTGCCAGCAGCCCGGGTCAGGTCCTCGTATACACTGAAGCTTTCTTT.

The chain couples TRBV7-9 to TRBJ2-5; 8 positions agree with TRBD2. The CDR3 is made up of 16 amino acids. CDR1 and CDR2 from the germline V gene are SEHNR and FQNEAQ (reference sequence). V dropped 5 bases and J dropped 5; count of bases not matched to a gene: 13. Written as DNA, the CDR3 is TGTGCCAGCAGCCCAGAGGCGCGGGGGGTGGCGGAGACCCAGTACTTC. Its protein product is CASSPEARGVAETQYF.